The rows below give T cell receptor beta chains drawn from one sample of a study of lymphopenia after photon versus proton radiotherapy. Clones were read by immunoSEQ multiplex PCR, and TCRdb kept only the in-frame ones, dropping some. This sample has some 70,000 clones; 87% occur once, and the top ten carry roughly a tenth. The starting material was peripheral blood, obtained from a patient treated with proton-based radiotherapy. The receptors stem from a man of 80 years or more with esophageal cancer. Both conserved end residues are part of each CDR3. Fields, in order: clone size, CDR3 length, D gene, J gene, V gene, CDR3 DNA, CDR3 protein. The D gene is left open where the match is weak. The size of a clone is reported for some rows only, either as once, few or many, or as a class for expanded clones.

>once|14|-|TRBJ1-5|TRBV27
TGTGCCAGCAGTTTTAACAGGGCCAATCAGCCCCAGCATTTT
CASSFNRANQPQHF
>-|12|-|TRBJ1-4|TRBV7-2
TGTGCCAGCGGGCGGGGGAATGAAAAACTGTTTTTT
CASGRGNEKLFF
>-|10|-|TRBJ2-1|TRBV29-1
TGCAGCGTTCGGTACAATGAGCAGTTCTTC
CSVRYNEQFF
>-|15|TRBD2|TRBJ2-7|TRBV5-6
TGTGCCAGCAGCTTTGCCGGGACTAGGTCGTACGAGCAGTACTTC
CASSFAGTRSYEQYF
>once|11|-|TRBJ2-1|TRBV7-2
TGTGCCAGCAGCTTCGGGAGTGAGCAGTTCTTC
CASSFGSEQFF
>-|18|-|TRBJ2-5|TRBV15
TGTGCCACCAGCAGAGATAGACAGAGGACCCTTATGGTGGAGACCCAGTACTTC
CATSRDRQRTLMVETQYF
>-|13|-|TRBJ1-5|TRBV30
TGTGCCTGGAGCAGCGCAGACAATCAGCCCCAGCATTTT
CAWSSADNQPQHF
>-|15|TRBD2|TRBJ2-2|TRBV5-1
TGCGCCAGCAGTTTTAGCGGGAGCGGGGCCGGGGAGCTGTTTTTT
CASSFSGSGAGELFF
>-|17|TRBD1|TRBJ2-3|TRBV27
TGTGCCAGCAGTTTAAGGGCGGGACAGGCCTTCACAGATACGCAGTATTTT
CASSLRAGQAFTDTQYF
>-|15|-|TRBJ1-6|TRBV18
TGTGCCAGCTCACCAACGGACCGTTCGGGGGCACCCCTCCACTTT
CASSPTDRSGAPLHF
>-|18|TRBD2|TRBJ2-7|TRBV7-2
TGTGCCAGCAGCTCGAGCCACGGACTAGCGGGTCGCTCCTACGAGCAGTACTTC
CASSSSHGLAGRSYEQYF
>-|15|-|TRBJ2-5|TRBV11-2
TGTGCCAGCAGCTTAGCGGGGGGCCTAGGGGAGACCCAGTACTTC
CASSLAGGLGETQYF
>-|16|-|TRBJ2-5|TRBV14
TGTGCCAGCAGCCAAGGCGGGAAGAGGGTCCGAGAGACCCAGTACTTC
CASSQGGKRVRETQYF
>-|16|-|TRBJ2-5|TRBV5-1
TGCGCCAGCAGCTTGCGGCGGGGGCCCCTGGGGGAGACCCAGTACTTC
CASSLRRGPLGETQYF
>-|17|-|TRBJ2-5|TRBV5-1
TGCGCCAGCAGCTTGGATAGAAGCGGACGTGGCAAAGAGACCCAGTACTTC
CASSLDRSGRGKETQYF
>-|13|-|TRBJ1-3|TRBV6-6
TGTGCCAGCAGTGGAGTTGCTGGAAACACCATATATTTT
CASSGVAGNTIYF
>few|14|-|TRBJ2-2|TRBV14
TGTGCCAGCAGCCAAGGTATAAGGACCGGGGAGCTGTTTTTT
CASSQGIRTGELFF
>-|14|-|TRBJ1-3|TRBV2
TGTGCCAGCAGTGGGGTAGGGGCGGGAAACACCATATATTTT
CASSGVGAGNTIYF
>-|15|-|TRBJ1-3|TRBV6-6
TGTGCCAGCCGTGACGATGGGGGAGCTGGAAACACCATATATTTT
CASRDDGGAGNTIYF
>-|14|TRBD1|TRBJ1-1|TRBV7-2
TGTGCCAGCAGCTTCCAGGGGGGGGACACTGAAGCTTTCTTT
CASSFQGGDTEAFF
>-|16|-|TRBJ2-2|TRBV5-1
TGCGCCAGCAGCTTGGATCCGGGAGCGAACACCGGGGAGCTGTTTTTT
CASSLDPGANTGELFF
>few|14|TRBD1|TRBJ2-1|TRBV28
TGTGCCAGCGGACTCGGGACAGCCTACAATGAGCAGTTCTTC
CASGLGTAYNEQFF
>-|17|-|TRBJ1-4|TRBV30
TGTGCCTGGGGCGCCCCCCTGGGCTATGCAACTAATGAAAAACTGTTTTTT
CAWGAPLGYATNEKLFF
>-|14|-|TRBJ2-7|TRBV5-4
TGTGCCAGCAGCTTGGACAGGCCCTCGGCCGAGCAGTACTTC
CASSLDRPSAEQYF
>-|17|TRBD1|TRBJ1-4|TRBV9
TGTGCCAGCAGCGGAACCGCAGACAGGGGGCTCTGGGAAAAACTGTTTTTT
CASSGTADRGLWEKLFF
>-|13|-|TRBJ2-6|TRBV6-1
TGTGCCAGCGAGTCATCTGGGGCCAACGTCCTGACTTTC
CASESSGANVLTF
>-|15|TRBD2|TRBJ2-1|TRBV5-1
TGCGCCAGCAGCCAACTAGCGGGAGGTGGGAATGAGCAGTTCTTC
CASSQLAGGGNEQFF
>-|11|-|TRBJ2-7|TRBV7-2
TGTGCCAGCAGCTCTCTGTACGAGCAGTACTTC
CASSSLYEQYF
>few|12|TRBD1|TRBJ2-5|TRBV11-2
TGTGCCAGCAGCTTGGGGACAGGGTCCCCGTACTTC
CASSLGTGSPYF
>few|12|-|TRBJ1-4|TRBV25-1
TGTGCCAGCAGCGACAGAGGAGAAAAACTGTTTTTT
CASSDRGEKLFF
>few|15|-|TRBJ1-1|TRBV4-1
TGCGCCAGCAGCCTTTCGATTCAATCGAACACTGAAGCTTTCTTT
CASSLSIQSNTEAFF
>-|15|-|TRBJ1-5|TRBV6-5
TGTGCCAGCAGAAAGGGAAGCTGGGGCAATCAGCCCCAGCATTTT
CASRKGSWGNQPQHF
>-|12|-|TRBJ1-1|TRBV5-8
TGTGCCAGCATGCGGAGCGTCACTGAAGCTTTCTTT
CASMRSVTEAFF
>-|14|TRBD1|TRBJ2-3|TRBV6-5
TGTGCCAGCAGGCCGGGACAGGCCGTTGATACGCAGTATTTT
CASRPGQAVDTQYF
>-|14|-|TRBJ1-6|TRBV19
TGTGCCAGTAGCGTTCGGGGGGGTACTTCACCCCTCCACTTT
CASSVRGGTSPLHF
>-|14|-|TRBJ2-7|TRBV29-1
TGCAGCGTTGAAGTGGGGACGTCAAACTACGAGCAGTACTTC
CSVEVGTSNYEQYF
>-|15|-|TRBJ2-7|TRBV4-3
TGCGCCAGCAGCCAAGAATGGGGTATGTCCTACGAGCAGTACTTC
CASSQEWGMSYEQYF
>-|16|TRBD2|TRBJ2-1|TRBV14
TGTGCCAGCAGCCCTCTAACTAGCGGGGCACACAACGAGCAGTTCTTC
CASSPLTSGAHNEQFF
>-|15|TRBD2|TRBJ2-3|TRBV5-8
TGTGCCAGCAGCTTGTCGGGGGGAGTATCAGATACGCAGTATTTT
CASSLSGGVSDTQYF
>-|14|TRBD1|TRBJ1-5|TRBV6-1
TGTGCCAGCGCTAGGACAGGGGGGCCTCAGCCCCAGCATTTT
CASARTGGPQPQHF
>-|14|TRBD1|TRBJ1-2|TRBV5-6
TGTGCCAGCACCACCCAGGGGGGGCTAATTGGCTACACCTTC
CASTTQGGLIGYTF
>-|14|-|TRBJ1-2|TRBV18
TGTGCCAGCTCTCCCTCGGGGGGAGCCAATGGCTACACCTTC
CASSPSGGANGYTF
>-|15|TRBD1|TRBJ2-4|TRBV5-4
TGTGCCAGCAGTCCCCGACAGGGGGAGGGGAACATTCAGTACTTC
CASSPRQGEGNIQYF
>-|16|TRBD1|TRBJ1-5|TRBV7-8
TGTGCCAGCAGTAGAAGGACAGGGGTTAACAATCAGCCCCAGCATTTT
CASSRRTGVNNQPQHF
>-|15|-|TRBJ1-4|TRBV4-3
TGCGCCAGCAGCCCCCGGGGAAGGGCGGGGGAAAAACTGTTTTTT
CASSPRGRAGEKLFF
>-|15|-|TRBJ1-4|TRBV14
TGTGCCAGCAGCCAAGGGTTTAGGGGAGCGGAAAAACTGTTTTTT
CASSQGFRGAEKLFF